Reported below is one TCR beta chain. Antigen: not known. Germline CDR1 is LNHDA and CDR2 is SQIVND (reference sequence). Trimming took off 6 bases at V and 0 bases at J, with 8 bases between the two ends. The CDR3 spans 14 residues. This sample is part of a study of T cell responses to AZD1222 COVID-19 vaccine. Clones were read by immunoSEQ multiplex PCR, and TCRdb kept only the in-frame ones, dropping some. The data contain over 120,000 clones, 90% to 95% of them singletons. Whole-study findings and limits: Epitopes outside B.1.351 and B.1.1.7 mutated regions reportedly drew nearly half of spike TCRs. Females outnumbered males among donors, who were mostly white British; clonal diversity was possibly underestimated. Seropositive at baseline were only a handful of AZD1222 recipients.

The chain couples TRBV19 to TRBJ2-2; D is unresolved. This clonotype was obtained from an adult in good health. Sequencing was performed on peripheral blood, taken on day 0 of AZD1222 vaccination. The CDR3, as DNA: TGTGCCAGTAGCCCCTGGGCGAACACCGGGGAGCTGTTTTTT. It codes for CASSPWANTGELFF.